One and the same sample provided the 30 T cell receptor beta chains below, sequenced in a study of identical twins. Each CDR3 protein gets one entry after TCRdb re-called the 5' RACE reads with MiXCR. Altogether 200,000 to 250,000 distinct CDR3 sequences are present, roughly 7.5% being singletons, with the ten largest covering under 6%. These data are also associated with another study on yellow fever vaccine responses in identical twins.

Sequencing used CD8+ T cells sorted from blood. All receptors derive from a woman under 30 in good health.

The chain joins TRBV6-5 to TRBJ1-1, with TRBD1 matching 10 bases. The germline V gene encodes CDR1 MNHEY and CDR2 SVGAGI. This CDR3 contains 14 residues. J was trimmed by 7 bases and V by 0 bases; bases with no gene match: 2. CDR3 protein: CASSYSGQGNEAFF. The CDR3, as DNA: TGTGCCAGCAGTTACTCGGGACAGGGGAATGAAGCTTTCTTT.

This clonotype has only a few counts. The V gene is TRBV28, the J gene TRBJ2-7, with 11 bases lining up with TRBD2. The ends lost 6 bases at V and 5 bases at J; junction bases unmatched: 6. The CDR3 sequence is 14 residues long. Germline CDR1 is MDHEN and CDR2 is SYDVKM. In DNA form, the CDR3 reads TGTGCCAGCAGCTTTAGCGGGAGGGCCGACGAGCAGTACTTC. Translation: CASSFSGRADEQYF.

Many counts were recorded for this clonotype. This chain uses TRBV13 with TRBJ2-3; 12 bases match TRBD2. The ends lost 4 bases at V and 5 bases at J; junction bases unmatched: 10. The length of the CDR3 is 17 residues. In germline, CDR1 is PRHDT, CDR2 FYEKMQ (reference sequence). CDR3 loop: CASSSASGGAPRDTQYF. DNA of the CDR3: TGTGCCAGCAGCTCCGCTAGCGGGGGGGCCCCACGAGATACGCAGTATTTT.

This clonotype was seen ten or more times. The rearrangement uses TRBV4-1 and TRBJ2-2; 8 positions match TRBD1. Germline CDR1 reads MGHRA; CDR2 reads YSYEKL. The CDR3 covers 17 residues. J lost 6 bases, V lost 1 base, and 10 bases had no gene match. The CDR3 DNA sequence: TGCGCCAGCAGCCAAGGGGCAGGGGGCTCGTACTCCGGGGAGCTGTTTTTT. As protein: CASSQGAGGSYSGELFF.

The DNA for the CDR3 is TGCAGTGCTCACTTGGGACTAGCGGGCGTCAATGAGCAGTTCTTC. Residues: CSAHLGLAGVNEQFF. The chain carries TRBV20-1 and TRBJ2-1; TRBD2 matches at 12 bases. J was trimmed by 6 bases and V by 5 bases; bases with no gene match: 8. Germline loops: CDR1 DFQATT, CDR2 SNEGSKA (reference sequence). The CDR3 contains 15 residues.

The rearrangement links TRBV5-1 to TRBJ2-3; 9 positions agree with TRBD1. The V segment lost 0 bases and the J segment 3 bases; nucleotides outside the gene matches: 2. CDR1 is SGHRS and CDR2 is YFSETQ in the germline V gene. This CDR3 is built from 15 residues. This CDR3 reads CASSLEDRGTDTQYF. The CDR3 bases are TGCGCCAGCAGCTTGGAGGACAGGGGAACAGATACGCAGTATTTT.

This chain links TRBV7-9 with TRBJ2-1, with no clear D. Per germline, CDR1 SEHNR and CDR2 FQNEAQ (reference sequence). This CDR3 has 12 residues. V lost 2 bases and J 7 bases, leaving 6 bases between the germline ends. For the CDR3, the DNA is TGTGCCAGCAGCTTATATGGGAATGAGCAGTTCTTC. Its translation: CASSLYGNEQFF.

The chain joins TRBV13 to TRBJ2-1; 9 bases agree with TRBD2. The CDR3 length is 13 residues. J lost 4 bases, V lost 6 bases, and 1 base had no gene match. Germline-derived CDR1 and CDR2 are PRHDT and FYEKMQ (reference sequence). The CDR3 DNA follows: TGTGCCAGCAGGCGGGGGGGGTACAATGAGCAGTTCTTC. Amino acid sequence: CASRRGGYNEQFF.

This chain uses TRBV28 with TRBJ2-6; D is undetermined. V was pared by 4 bases and J by 2 bases, with 6 bases between. CDR1 and CDR2 from the germline V gene are MDHEN and SYDVKM. The CDR3 runs 14 residues. This chain's CDR3 is CASSSGAGANVLTF. CDR3 nucleotide sequence: TGTGCCAGCAGTTCGGGCGCTGGGGCCAACGTCCTGACTTTC.

In its sample, this clonotype was seen a few times. CDR3 DNA sequence: TGTGCCAGCAGTTCGACAGGGGAAGCCAAAAACATTCAGTACTTC. It specifies CASSSTGEAKNIQYF. This chain connects TRBV27 to TRBJ2-4; 8 nucleotides line up with TRBD1. V lost 4 bases, J lost 0 bases, and 2 bases stayed unmatched. This CDR3 has 15 residues. Germline assignment: CDR1 MNHEY and CDR2 SMNVEV (reference sequence).

Ten or more counts support this clonotype. The chain is built from TRBV29-1 and TRBJ2-2; D not certain. CDR1 is SQVTM, CDR2 ANQGSEA, per germline. Trimming cost V 1 base and J 0 bases, with 15 bases left between them. This CDR3 comprises 17 residues. The CDR3 DNA reads as TGCAGCGTTGAAGTTGGTGGTCGTTCGGCGAACACCGGGGAGCTGTTTTTT. Its protein product is CSVEVGGRSANTGELFF.

This clonotype turned up a few times. CDR3 loop: CASSLDVSGGPGNEQFF. CDR3 sequence (DNA): TGTGCCAGCAGCTTAGATGTTAGCGGGGGGCCGGGCAATGAGCAGTTCTTC. The rearrangement uses TRBV11-2 and TRBJ2-1; 10 bases agree with TRBD2. Germline loops: CDR1 SGHAT, CDR2 FQNNGV. There are 17 residues in the CDR3. Germline trimming cut 0 bases from V and 6 bases from J; bases unmatched to any gene: 8.

In the case of this clonotype: Being one base from a much bigger clone, this may be a read error. The chain combines TRBV4-1 with TRBJ2-7, with D unclear. The CDR3 covers 13 residues. The germline V gene encodes CDR1 MGHRA and CDR2 YSYEKL. This CDR3 reads CDSSQVSGNEQYF. The DNA for the CDR3 is TGCGACAGCAGCCAAGTTTCGGGTAACGAGCAGTACTTC.

The chain has TRBV2 and TRBJ2-1; D gene uncertain. Looked up from germline, CDR1 is SNHLY and CDR2 is FYNNEI. V lost 3 bases and J lost 10, with 7 bases in between. The CDR3 runs 11 residues. CDR3 sequence (DNA): TGTGCCAGCAGTGAGGACGGGGAGCAGTTCTTC. This encodes CASSEDGEQFF.

This clonotype occurred a few times. The gene calls are TRBV19 and TRBJ2-5; D unresolved. The length of the CDR3 is 13 residues. Between the trimmed V and J ends, which lost 7 bases and 3 bases, there was a span of 12 bases. CDR1 and CDR2 from the germline V gene are LNHDA and SQIVND (reference sequence). CDR3 residues: CASTTTEKETQYF. CDR3 sequence (DNA): TGTGCCAGTACTACCACAGAGAAAGAGACCCAGTACTTC.

V and J are TRBV19 and TRBJ1-4, with D possibly being TRBD1 (5 bases). CDR1 and CDR2 from the germline V gene are LNHDA and SQIVND (reference sequence). Deletions cut 5 bases from V and 6 bases from J, with 13 bases between. This CDR3 has 14 amino acids. The CDR3 DNA is TGTGCCAGTAGTCCCGGGACTGAGTATGAAAAACTGTTTTTT. Translation: CASSPGTEYEKLFF.

The rearrangement links TRBV2 to TRBJ2-3; a possible D gene is TRBD2 (6 bases). CDR1 and CDR2 (germline): SNHLY, FYNNEI. CDR3 length equals 15 residues. The ends were cut back, 2 bases at V and 6 bases at J, with 15 bases in the middle. For the CDR3, the DNA is TGTGCCAGCAGTGAAATAGAGTCGGGAGACGATACGCAGTATTTT. Its protein is CASSEIESGDDTQYF.

Many counts were recorded for this clonotype. The CDR3 coding sequence is TGTGCCATCAGTGAGTCGGGGAACACCGGGGAGCTGTTTTTT. This codes for CAISESGNTGELFF. V gene TRBV10-3 combines with J gene TRBJ2-2; unclear D gene. V dropped 0 bases and J dropped 1 base, with 3 bases sitting between them. The CDR3 has 14 amino acids. Germline CDR1 ENHRY, CDR2 SYGVKD.

This clonotype was recorded many times. The chain employs TRBV15 and TRBJ2-1; 10 nucleotides align to TRBD2. The CDR3 totals 15 residues. Germline V CDR1 and CDR2: LNHNV, YYDKDF (reference sequence). The junction had 2 bases not matched to a gene; V was cut back by 0 bases and J by 6 bases. The CDR3 sequence is CATSREAGGGNEQFF. CDR3 nucleotide sequence: TGTGCCACCAGCAGAGAAGCGGGAGGGGGCAATGAGCAGTTCTTC.

The V and J genes are TRBV27 and TRBJ2-5, with no clear D. Germline-derived CDR1 and CDR2 are MNHEY and SMNVEV (reference sequence). The CDR3 runs to 16 residues. V lost 0 bases, J lost 5 bases, and 16 bases lay in between. CDR3 residues: CASSLSLGYGFETQYF. CDR3 nucleotide sequence: TGTGCCAGCAGTTTATCGCTGGGGTACGGTTTCGAGACCCAGTACTTC.

The table lists this clonotype with many counts. CDR3 bases: TGTGCCAGCAGTTTATACAGTCAGAACACAGATACGCAGTATTTT. Its protein product is CASSLYSQNTDTQYF. This chain joins TRBV12-3 or TRBV12-4 and TRBJ2-3, with D unresolved. V lost 2 bases, J lost 2 bases, and 11 bases lay in between. The CDR3 spans 15 residues.

V gene TRBV5-1 combines with J gene TRBJ2-5, with D maybe TRBD1 (6 bases). V was cut by 4 bases and J by 1 base, with 17 bases left in between. The CDR3 runs to 16 residues. Germline values: CDR1 SGHRS, CDR2 YFSETQ. CDR3 sequence: CASSPARQASQETQYF. DNA of the CDR3: TGCGCCAGCAGCCCAGCCAGACAGGCGAGCCAAGAGACCCAGTACTTC.

This clonotype was detected a few times. The chain uses TRBV5-1 and TRBJ2-1; D is undetermined. This CDR3 contains 11 residues. Trimming cost V 0 bases and J 8 bases, with 3 bases left between them. CDR1 is SGHRS and CDR2 is YFSETQ in the germline V gene. CDR3 loop: CASSLVDEQFF. CDR3 sequence (DNA): TGCGCCAGCAGCTTGGTGGATGAGCAGTTCTTC.

This clonotype has at least ten counts. This chain joins TRBV3-1 and TRBJ2-1; no reliable D call. Germline V CDR1 and CDR2: LGHDT, YNNKEL (reference sequence). The CDR3 extends over 12 amino acids. The V end lost 4 bases, the J end lost 10 bases, and 11 bases lay between the germline ends. The CDR3 DNA reads TGTGCCAGCAGCCGTCTACCCTACGAGCAGTTCTTC. Encoded protein: CASSRLPYEQFF.

The table lists this clonotype with many counts. The chain is built from TRBV20-1 and TRBJ2-1; TRBD2 is a possible D gene (6 bases). This CDR3 has 16 residues. V lost 3 bases, J lost 10 bases, and 25 bases lay in between. Germline values: CDR1 DFQATT, CDR2 SNEGSKA (reference sequence). CDR3 DNA sequence: TGCAGTGCTAGCCTGTTCGGGGCGGGACCAGCGAGGGAGCAGTTCTTC. This gives the protein CSASLFGAGPAREQFF.

This clonotype has at least ten counts. V usage is TRBV7-9 and J usage is TRBJ1-1, with 7 nucleotides matching TRBD1. V was pared by 11 bases and J by 5 bases, with 17 bases of the junction left unmatched. The CDR3 contains 15 residues. Germline CDR1 is SEHNR and CDR2 is FQNEAQ (reference sequence). As DNA, the CDR3 is TGTGCCTCAACCTACGAAGACAGGGCGGAGACTGAAGCTTTCTTT. The encoded protein is CASTYEDRAETEAFF.

In this sample, this clonotype turned up many times. The chain carries TRBV4-1 and TRBJ1-1; 9 bases align to TRBD1. J gave up 0 bases and V 0 bases, and 8 bases lay outside the gene matches. The CDR3 has 18 residues. Germline V lookup: CDR1 MGHRA, CDR2 YSYEKL. Here the CDR3 reads CASSQDHRGPRMNTEAFF. The CDR3 coding sequence is TGCGCCAGCAGCCAAGATCACAGGGGGCCTCGCATGAACACTGAAGCTTTCTTT.

The table lists this clonotype with many counts. The CDR3: CASSTKGEQETQYF. CDR3 in DNA: TGTGCCAGCAGCACCAAGGGGGAACAAGAGACCCAGTACTTC. The rearrangement uses TRBV7-7 and TRBJ2-5, with a tentative D call TRBD1 (6 bases). The CDR3 sequence is 14 residues long. CDR1 SSHAT and CDR2 FNYEAQ come from the germline V gene (reference sequence). Trimming shortened V by 5 bases and J by 2 bases, and 12 bases separated the two germline ends.

There are many counts of this clonotype. The chain carries TRBV7-6 and TRBJ2-3; the match to TRBD2 covers 13 bases. Germline V gene sequence: CDR1 SGHVS, CDR2 FNYEAQ. The V gene end was trimmed by 2 bases and the J gene end by 4 bases; junction bases not matched to a gene: 6. This CDR3 region has 17 residues. The CDR3 loop is CASSLYPLAGGPDTQYF. The CDR3 bases are TGTGCCAGCAGCTTATACCCACTAGCGGGGGGGCCAGATACGCAGTATTTT.

This clonotype was seen a handful of times. The rearrangement uses TRBV6-2 or TRBV6-3 and TRBJ2-2; D is perhaps TRBD2 (5 bases). The germline CDR1 and CDR2 sequences are MNHEY and SVGEGT. Trimming stripped 2 bases from V and 4 bases from J, with 14 bases between. CDR3 length: 16 residues. DNA of the CDR3: TGTGCCAGCAGTTACAGTAGAGGGCCGGGCACCGGGGAGCTGTTTTTT. Its translation: CASSYSRGPGTGELFF.